The 30 T cell receptor beta chains presented below share a single source sample, sequenced in a study of shared clonotypes between healthy human individuals. Generated by immunoSEQ multiplex PCR, the TCRdb table keeps only in-frame clones and is missing some. The data contain about 660,000 clones, over 65% of them singletons. The sequencing input was memory CD4+ T cells sorted from blood. Described subset: CD45RA-negative fraction. These receptors all come from a woman in her 30s in good health.

This chain joins TRBV27 and TRBJ1-1; 7 bases agree with TRBD1. Germline V gives CDR1 MNHEY, CDR2 SMNVEV (reference sequence). The CDR3 is made up of 13 amino acids. J was trimmed by 10 bases and V by 8 bases; bases with no gene match: 13. CDR3 sequence: CASRGLLQGRAFF. The CDR3 DNA reads as TGTGCCAGCCGGGGCCTTCTACAGGGGAGAGCTTTCTTT.

The V gene is TRBV19, the J gene TRBJ1-1; 8 positions match TRBD1. V shed 6 bases, J shed 4 bases, and the junction held 10 bases outside the gene matches. The CDR3 covers 15 residues. Germline V gives CDR1 LNHDA, CDR2 SQIVND (reference sequence). The CDR3 loop is CASSRTPGQGTEAFF. The CDR3 DNA sequence: TGTGCCAGTAGCCGCACCCCCGGACAGGGCACTGAAGCTTTCTTT.

The chain has TRBV6-5 and TRBJ2-5; 7 nucleotides match TRBD1. Germline V gene lookup returns CDR1 MNHEY and CDR2 SVGAGI. V trimming: 0 bases; J trimming: 5 bases; junction bases outside the gene matches: 6. The CDR3 sequence is 15 residues long. DNA of the CDR3: TGTGCCAGCAGTTACTCACAGGGGCCGTGGGAGACCCAGTACTTC. Protein product: CASSYSQGPWETQYF.

This clone was seen only a few times. CDR3 sequence (DNA): TGTGCCAGCAGCTTGCTCGGGGATAACACTGAAGCTTTCTTT. Encoded protein: CASSLLGDNTEAFF. The V call is TRBV5-6, the J call TRBJ1-1; D remains ambiguous. Trimming pared 1 base from V and 2 bases from J, leaving 9 bases between. The germline V gene encodes CDR1 SGHDT and CDR2 YYEEEE. The CDR3 runs to 14 residues. Full variable domain (rest looked up from reference TRBV5-6 and TRBJ1-1): DAGVTQSPTHLIKTRGQQVTLRCSPKSGHDTVSWYQQALGQGPQFIFQYYEEEERQRGNFPDRFSGHQFPNYSSELNVNALLLGDSALYLCASSLLGDNTEAFFGQGTRLTVV.

On this clone: Other DNA sequences from this sample encode an identical CDR3 as well. CDR3 in amino acids: CASRLRGGYGYTF. The CDR3 coding sequence is TGTGCCAGCAGGCTCAGGGGCGGCTATGGCTACACCTTC. The V and J genes are TRBV27 and TRBJ1-2, with a tentative D call TRBD1 (6 bases). Trimming stripped 6 bases from V and 4 bases from J, with 12 bases between. Germline V gene lookup returns CDR1 MNHEY and CDR2 SMNVEV (reference sequence). The CDR3 spans 13 residues.

V gene TRBV10-1 combines with J gene TRBJ2-7; 7 nucleotides line up with TRBD2. The CDR3 consists of 15 residues. After removal of 2 bases from V and 9 bases from J, the junction contained 13 bases not matched to a gene. Germline V gene sequence: CDR1 WNHNN, CDR2 SYGVQD (reference sequence). The CDR3: CASSEAASGRRGQYF. The CDR3 bases are TGCGCCAGCAGTGAGGCGGCTAGCGGTAGGCGGGGGCAGTACTTC.

This clone was observed a handful of times. The rearrangement uses TRBV10-2 and TRBJ2-3; 12 nucleotides agree with TRBD2. This CDR3 spans 17 amino acids. V lost 1 base, J lost 2 bases, and 4 bases stayed unmatched. From germline, CDR1 is WSHSY and CDR2 SAAADI. Here the CDR3 DNA reads TGCGCCAGCAGTGAGTACCGGACTAGCGGGAACACAGATACGCAGTATTTT. This translates into CASSEYRTSGNTDTQYF.

The chain uses TRBV5-4 and TRBJ2-1; TRBD1 matches at 7 bases. CDR1 and CDR2 from the germline V gene are SGHNT and YYREEE (reference sequence). CDR3 size: 13 residues. V lost 5 bases to trimming and J lost 8 bases; unmatched junction nucleotides: 7. The CDR3 region has the DNA TGTGCCAGCAGGGACAGGTTTGGACATGAGCAGTTCTTC. Translated: CASRDRFGHEQFF.

The chain uses TRBV7-2 and TRBJ1-1; possible D gene TRBD1, 5 bases. The CDR3 covers 14 residues. The germline V gene has CDR1 SGHTA and CDR2 FQGNSA. V lost 2 bases, J lost 6 bases, and 13 bases lay in between. This CDR3 is CASSLNGRGPEAFF. In DNA form, the CDR3 reads TGTGCCAGCAGCTTAAATGGTCGGGGCCCTGAAGCTTTCTTT.

CDR3 DNA: TGTGCCAGCAGGTTTACCAGGGCTAACTATGGCTACACCTTC. Its translation is CASRFTRANYGYTF. The chain recombines TRBV5-6 with TRBJ1-2, with D perhaps TRBD1 (5 bases). The CDR3 contains 14 residues. Trimming stripped 5 bases from V and 0 bases from J, with 11 bases between. The germline CDR1 and CDR2 sequences are SGHDT and YYEEEE.

The rearrangement joins TRBV11-3 to TRBJ1-2; TRBD1 matches at 10 bases. Germline V gene data show CDR1 as SGHNT and CDR2 as YENEEA. J lost 8 bases, V lost 5 bases, and 5 bases had no gene match. This CDR3 has 13 residues. The CDR3 sequence is CASSGGQGKGYTF. CDR3 nucleotide sequence: TGTGCCAGCAGCGGGGGACAGGGGAAGGGCTACACCTTC.

V and J are TRBV5-1 and TRBJ1-2; the D gene is possibly TRBD1 (5 bases). CDR1 SGHRS and CDR2 YFSETQ come from the germline V gene. V lost 0 bases to trimming and J lost 5 bases, with 11 bases between them. The CDR3 runs 14 residues. This CDR3 reads CASSLAGGLYGYTF. The CDR3 region has the DNA TGCGCCAGCAGCTTGGCCGGGGGATTGTATGGCTACACCTTC.

The chain recombines TRBV4-1 with TRBJ2-1; D is undetermined. CDR3 length: 15 amino acids. Germline V lookup: CDR1 MGHRA, CDR2 YSYEKL. V was shortened by 1 base and J by 0 bases, with 7 bases between the two germline ends. DNA for the CDR3: TGCGCCAGCAGCCAAGCTGGAAGCTCCTACAATGAGCAGTTCTTC. The encoded protein is CASSQAGSSYNEQFF.

This chain connects TRBV7-8 to TRBJ2-2, with D tentatively TRBD1 (6 bases). The CDR3 is made up of 15 amino acids. Trimming removed 2 bases at V and 4 bases at J, with 11 bases between. The germline gives CDR1 SGHVS, CDR2 FQNEAQ. This chain's CDR3 is CASSLLLGGTGELFF. The CDR3 nucleotides read TGTGCCAGCAGCTTATTATTAGGGGGCACCGGGGAGCTGTTTTTT.

The genes are TRBV9 and TRBJ2-1, with TRBD2 identical over 12 bases. V lost 3 bases to trimming and J lost 11 bases; unmatched junction nucleotides: 6. The CDR3 totals 14 residues. Germline CDR1 and CDR2: SGDLS and YYNGEE. CDR3 in amino acids: CASSGRTSGRKQFF. DNA for the CDR3: TGTGCCAGCAGCGGAAGAACTAGCGGGAGGAAGCAGTTCTTC.

The chain has TRBV4-1 and TRBJ2-3; 9 bases are shared with TRBD2. V was clipped by 1 base and J by 0 bases; unmatched bases: 8. CDR3 length: 18 residues. Germline assignment: CDR1 MGHRA and CDR2 YSYEKL. The CDR3 bases are TGCGCCAGCAGCCAAGTCGGGCGCGGGAGGGAAAGCACAGATACGCAGTATTTT. It codes for CASSQVGRGRESTDTQYF.

V gene TRBV6-1 combines with J gene TRBJ2-1; D tentatively fits TRBD1 or TRBD2 (7 bases each). CDR3 size: 14 residues. V lost 6 bases, J lost 6 bases, and 15 bases lay in between. CDR1 is MNHNS and CDR2 is SASEGT in the germline V gene. The CDR3 reads CASRAGQRTNEQFF. DNA for the CDR3: TGTGCCAGCAGAGCGGGACAGCGAACCAATGAGCAGTTCTTC.

The chain links TRBV5-1 to TRBJ2-1; maybe TRBD2 (6 bases). The germline V and J ends were trimmed by 5 bases and 4 bases, with 19 bases remaining between them. The CDR3 spans 16 residues. CDR1 and CDR2 (germline): SGHRS, YFSETQ. This chain's CDR3 is CASSLSGTGGYNEQFF. Written as DNA, the CDR3 is TGCGCCAGCAGTTTATCCGGGACTGGGGGGTACAATGAGCAGTTCTTC.

This chain joins TRBV4-1 and TRBJ2-7; 10 bases agree with TRBD1. V gave up 4 bases and J gave up 5 bases; unmatched junction bases: 8. CDR1 is MGHRA and CDR2 is YSYEKL in the germline V gene. The CDR3 consists of 15 residues. CDR3 DNA: TGCGCCAGCAGCCTTCGGGACAGGGGTATCGACGAGCAGTACTTC. Translation: CASSLRDRGIDEQYF.

The chain recombines TRBV11-2 with TRBJ2-5, with D possibly called TRBD1 or TRBD2 (5 bases each). V lost 5 bases to trimming and J lost 3 bases, with 16 bases between them. Germline assignment: CDR1 SGHAT and CDR2 FQNNGV. CDR3 length: 15 amino acids. The CDR3: CASSPPGAAKETQYF. The CDR3, as DNA: TGTGCCAGCAGCCCCCCCGGGGCAGCGAAAGAGACCCAGTACTTC.

J is TRBJ2-5 and V is TRBV2; TRBD2 aligns across 7 bases. Germline V gene lookup returns CDR1 SNHLY and CDR2 FYNNEI. The CDR3 totals 15 residues. The ends lost 2 bases at V and 4 bases at J; junction bases unmatched: 7. The CDR3 nucleotides read TGTGCCAGCAGTGAAAATTCGGGGGGTTTAGAGACCCAGTACTTC. This sequence encodes CASSENSGGLETQYF.

The CDR3 loop is CASSKTGTSGETQYF. The CDR3 bases are TGTGCCAGCAGCAAAACCGGGACTAGCGGGGAGACCCAGTACTTC. The J gene is TRBJ2-5, the V gene TRBV11-2, with 12 nucleotides matching TRBD2. The CDR3 has 15 residues. Germline-derived CDR1 and CDR2 are SGHAT and FQNNGV. The V and J ends lost 5 bases and 5 bases, in that order; junction bases with no gene match: 6.

The gene calls are TRBV6-5 and TRBJ2-3; D is perhaps TRBD2 (5 bases). Germline CDR1 and CDR2: MNHEY and SVGAGI. V was pared by 6 bases and J by 4 bases, with 14 bases between. The CDR3 contains 14 residues. The CDR3 nucleotides are TGTGCCAGCAGGCGACCTGGGAGCGCAGATACGCAGTATTTT. Translation: CASRRPGSADTQYF.

The gene calls are TRBV9 and TRBJ2-1; no firm D call. V was pared by 0 bases and J by 6 bases, with 16 bases between. The CDR3 length is 16 residues. Germline CDR1 and CDR2: SGDLS and YYNGEE. In DNA, the CDR3 is TGTGCCAGCAGCGTAGGGACCAACTTTTGGGGCAATGAGCAGTTCTTC. It yields the protein CASSVGTNFWGNEQFF. The entire variable domain, with the rest obtained from reference TRBV9 and TRBJ2-1, is as follows: DSGVTQTPKHLITATGQRVTLRCSPRSGDLSVYWYQQSLDQGLQFLIQYYNGEERAKGNILERFSAQQFPDLHSELNLSSLELGDSALYFCASSVGTNFWGNEQFFGPGTRLTVL.

Concerning this clone: This sample includes further DNA sequences coding for the same CDR3. The chain couples TRBV5-1 to TRBJ2-2; TRBD1 might be the D (6 bases). There are 14 residues in the CDR3. Trimming took off 1 base at V and 3 bases at J, with 7 bases between the two ends. Germline loops: CDR1 SGHRS, CDR2 YFSETQ. The DNA of the CDR3 is TGCGCCAGCAGCTTGTCAGGGGACACCGGGGAGCTGTTTTTT. Translation gives CASSLSGDTGELFF.

The genes are TRBV7-9 and TRBJ1-4, with unresolved D. The V end lost 1 base, the J end lost 0 bases, and 6 bases lay between the germline ends. The CDR3 is 15 amino acids. CDR1 and CDR2 (germline): SEHNR, FQNEAQ (reference sequence). The CDR3 DNA reads TGTGCCAGCAGCTTAGACGACACAACTAATGAAAAACTGTTTTTT. It specifies CASSLDDTTNEKLFF.

The rearrangement uses TRBV9 and TRBJ2-1; no clear D gene. This CDR3 is 15 amino acids long. Germline CDR1 is SGDLS and CDR2 is YYNGEE. V was clipped by 6 bases and J by 3 bases, with 16 bases between them. CDR3 in DNA: TGTGCCAGCAAACCCTATACTGGAAACTACAATGAGCAGTTCTTC. Translated: CASKPYTGNYNEQFF.

This chain links TRBV9 with TRBJ2-1; 8 bases match TRBD2. V trimming: 0 bases; J trimming: 4 bases; junction bases outside the gene matches: 3. The CDR3 loop spans 15 amino acids. CDR1 and CDR2 (germline): SGDLS, YYNGEE. CDR3 DNA: TGTGCCAGCAGCGTAGGACTAGCGACATACAATGAGCAGTTCTTC. Its translation: CASSVGLATYNEQFF.

J is TRBJ2-7 and V is TRBV27; D ambiguous. This CDR3 has 15 residues. CDR1 is MNHEY and CDR2 is SMNVEV in the germline V gene (reference sequence). Trimming stripped 2 bases from V and 0 bases from J, with 11 bases between. The CDR3 loop reads CASSLGPSNSYEQYF. CDR3 nucleotide sequence: TGTGCCAGCAGTTTAGGACCTTCCAACTCCTACGAGCAGTACTTC.

This chain connects TRBV6-6 to TRBJ2-2; D not resolved. In germline, CDR1 is MNHNY, CDR2 SVGAGI (reference sequence). This CDR3 is built from 14 residues. The V end lost 7 bases, the J end lost 7 bases, and 16 bases lay between the germline ends. CDR3 in DNA: TGTGCCAGCAAAGTACGGCATCAGGTCGGGGAGCTGTTTTTT. Its protein product is CASKVRHQVGELFF.